One and the same sample provided the 14 T cell receptor beta chains below, sequenced in a study of identifying expanded T cells in peripheral blood. Repertoires were generated with immunoSEQ multiplex PCR, while TCRdb's copy carries only in-frame clones and drops some. This sample has under 150,000 clones; roughly 84% occur once, and the top ten carry 3.3%. Source material: blood. These receptors originate from a person aged 18 to 75 in good health.

The chain uses TRBV27 and TRBJ1-5, with D possibly being TRBD1 (5 bases). The V gene lost 2 bases and the J gene lost 3 bases, with 11 bases spanning the gap. CDR3 size: 15 residues. Germline assignment: CDR1 MNHEY and CDR2 SMNVEV (reference sequence). The CDR3 spells CASSLGGASNQPQHF. As DNA, the CDR3 is TGTGCCAGCAGTTTAGGAGGGGCTTCCAATCAGCCCCAGCATTTT.

This chain links TRBV6-1 with TRBJ2-2; TRBD2 agrees at 7 bases. The CDR3 is 13 amino acids. Germline CDR1 reads MNHNS; CDR2 reads SASEGT. V trimming: 7 bases; J trimming: 6 bases; junction bases outside the gene matches: 5. For the CDR3, the DNA is TGTGCCAGCACGCGGGGGTCTCCCGGGGAGCTGTTTTTT. Translation: CASTRGSPGELFF.

V is TRBV4-3 and J is TRBJ1-2; TRBD1 is a possible D gene (6 bases). Trimming took 0 bases from V and 4 from J, leaving 15 bases between them. Germline CDR1 and CDR2: LGHNA and YSLEER. This CDR3 spans 16 amino acids. The CDR3 sequence: CASSQDRGGAGYGYTF. CDR3 bases: TGCGCCAGCAGCCAAGACAGGGGAGGGGCGGGCTATGGCTACACCTTC.

This clone was seen once. This chain uses TRBV5-5 with TRBJ2-2; D remains unclear. Germline V lookup: CDR1 SGHKS, CDR2 YYEKEE (reference sequence). The V and J ends lost 6 bases and 1 base respectively, with 7 bases between them. The CDR3 sequence is 13 residues long. The CDR3 loop is CASTRWNTGELFF. As DNA, the CDR3 is TGTGCCAGCACCAGGTGGAACACCGGGGAGCTGTTTTTT. The complete variable domain, with remaining parts taken from reference TRBV5-5 and TRBJ2-2, reads DAGVTQSPTHLIKTRGQQVTLRCSPISGHKSVSWYQQVLGQGPQFIFQYYEKEERGRGNFPDRFSARQFPNYSSELNVNALLLGDSALYLCASTRWNTGELFFGEGSRLTVL.

This clone was counted a few times. V is TRBV25-1 and J is TRBJ2-7; D not certain. Germline V gene sequence: CDR1 MGHDK, CDR2 SYGVNS. The germline V and J ends were trimmed by 9 bases and 1 base, with 7 bases remaining between them. This CDR3 is built from 11 residues. The CDR3 spells CASVGSYEQYF. DNA of the CDR3: TGTGCCAGTGTAGGGTCCTACGAGCAGTACTTC.

The V and J genes are TRBV2 and TRBJ2-1, with D perhaps TRBD1 (7 bases). The germline V gene encodes CDR1 SNHLY and CDR2 FYNNEI. The CDR3 is 13 amino acids. V was trimmed by 7 bases and J by 1 base, leaving 8 bases between them. The CDR3 region is CASTGGSYNEQFF. In DNA form, the CDR3 reads TGTGCCAGCACAGGGGGGTCCTACAATGAGCAGTTCTTC. Full variable domain (outside the CDR3, taken from reference TRBV2 and TRBJ2-1): EPEVTQTPSHQVTQMGQEVILRCVPISNHLYFYWYRQILGQKVEFLVSFYNNEISEKSEIFDDQFSVERPDGSNFTLKIRSTKLEDSAMYFCASTGGSYNEQFFGPGTRLTVL.

The CDR3 DNA reads as TGTGCCAGCAGTTTCGGACAGGGGGCAGGGCCCCAGCATTTT. It specifies CASSFGQGAGPQHF. The rearrangement links TRBV6-5 to TRBJ1-5, with 11 bases that match TRBD1. This CDR3 has 14 amino acids. Germline CDR1 MNHEY, CDR2 SVGAGI. J lost 9 bases, V lost 4 bases, and 5 bases had no gene match.

This sequence joins TRBV6-5 and TRBJ1-2; no firm D call. Trimming cost V 2 bases and J 14 bases, with 21 bases left between them. The CDR3 is made up of 14 amino acids. CDR1 and CDR2 (germline): MNHEY, SVGAGI. The CDR3 loop is CASSYGGTDLLWTF. CDR3 bases: TGTGCCAGCAGTTACGGCGGAACAGACCTTTTATGGACCTTC.

The V gene is TRBV7-8, the J gene TRBJ2-1; TRBD2 matches at 12 bases. Germline V lookup: CDR1 SGHVS, CDR2 FQNEAQ. This CDR3 comprises 17 residues. Losses at the gene ends were 3 bases for V and 3 bases for J; bases not matched to a gene: 6. CDR3 nucleotides: TGTGCCAGCAGCTTCGTGGCTAGCGGGGGGGGCTACAATGAGCAGTTCTTC. Translation gives CASSFVASGGGYNEQFF. The whole variable domain, filled in from reference TRBV7-8 and TRBJ2-1, reads GAGVSQSPRYKVAKRGQDVALRCDPISGHVSLFWYQQALGQGPEFLTYFQNEAQLDKSGLPSDRFFAERPEGSVSTLKIQRTQQEDSAVYLCASSFVASGGGYNEQFFGPGTRLTVL.

This rearrangement joins TRBV5-6 to TRBJ2-7; tentatively, D is TRBD1 or TRBD2 (5 bases each). The CDR3 contains 16 residues. V was trimmed by 4 bases and J by 3 bases, leaving 20 bases between them. The germline CDR1 and CDR2 sequences are SGHDT and YYEEEE. This CDR3 reads CASSPRIVRGDYEQYF. The CDR3 nucleotides are TGTGCCAGCAGCCCCCGGATCGTTCGGGGCGACTACGAGCAGTACTTC.

The chain couples TRBV27 to TRBJ1-6; D is unclear. Germline V lookup: CDR1 MNHEY, CDR2 SMNVEV (reference sequence). The CDR3 spans 13 residues. V gave up 5 bases and J gave up 10 bases, with 12 bases separating them. In nucleotides, the CDR3 is TGTGCCAGCAGTCCGTTGACCGGATCACCCCTCCACTTT. It specifies CASSPLTGSPLHF.

This chain connects TRBV19 to TRBJ2-7; the D is unclear. The CDR3 spans 14 residues. Germline CDR1 LNHDA, CDR2 SQIVND (reference sequence). Trimming took 4 bases from V and 0 from J, leaving 10 bases between them. CDR3 sequence reads: CASSNHRTSYEQYF. CDR3 sequence (DNA): TGTGCCAGTAGTAATCATCGGACCTCCTACGAGCAGTACTTC.

The rearrangement joins TRBV11-2 to TRBJ2-6; the match to TRBD2 covers 7 bases. CDR3 length: 18 amino acids. Trimming removed 5 bases from V and 3 bases from J; junction bases left unmatched: 13. In germline, CDR1 is SGHAT, CDR2 FQNNGV. The CDR3 reads CASSPPLGRGGGANVLTF. The CDR3 DNA is TGTGCCAGCAGCCCACCCTTGGGGCGCGGGGGTGGGGCCAACGTCCTGACTTTC.

CDR3 amino acids: CASSPLPGQGLGEQYF. CDR3 nucleotide sequence: TGTGCCAGCTCACCACTACCGGGACAGGGCCTAGGCGAGCAGTACTTC. The V and J genes are TRBV18 and TRBJ2-7; 9 bases match TRBD1. The CDR3 covers 16 residues. The V gene end was trimmed by 1 base and the J gene end by 6 bases; junction bases not matched to a gene: 10. Per germline, CDR1 KGHSH and CDR2 LQKENI.